The rows below give T cell receptor beta chains drawn from one sample of a study of cytomegalovirus exposure and HLA in healthy donors. The table came from immunoSEQ multiplex PCR; TCRdb's copy has only in-frame clones and leaves some out. The sample yields around 140,000 clones, 65% to 85% seen once. Material for sequencing was PBMCs. The receptor set was obtained from a woman younger than 30 in good health and CMV-seronegative. The CDR3 runs from the conserved cysteine through the conserved F or W. The order of the fields is D gene, clone size, V gene, J gene, CDR3 protein, CDR3 DNA. A D gene is named only where the DNA matches it firmly. Not all rows give a size; the values are once, few, many and, for expanded clones, a class.

>.|.|TRBV20-1|TRBJ2-7
CSAGGTYEQYF
TGCAGTGCCGGCGGAACCTACGAGCAGTACTTC
>.|.|TRBV5-1|TRBJ2-5
CASSLGLGDGEETQYF
TGCGCCAGCAGCTTGGGACTGGGAGATGGAGAAGAGACCCAGTACTTC
>.|once|TRBV6-5|TRBJ1-1
CASTQGQVTEAFF
TGTGCCAGCACGCAGGGTCAGGTCACTGAAGCTTTCTTT
>TRBD2|.|TRBV30|TRBJ2-3
CAWRASGRWIGDTQYF
TGTGCCTGGAGAGCTAGCGGGAGATGGATTGGAGATACGCAGTATTTT
>TRBD2|.|TRBV5-4|TRBJ2-5
CASSPTGGSGRGQETQYF
TGTGCCAGCAGCCCTACTGGTGGAAGCGGGAGGGGTCAAGAGACCCAGTACTTC
>.|.|TRBV6-5|TRBJ2-3
CASTRAGPGLDTQYF
TGTGCCAGCACTCGTGCGGGGCCGGGGTTAGATACGCAGTATTTT
>.|.|TRBV5-6|TRBJ2-1
CASSPLSSYNEQFF
TGTGCCAGCAGCCCTTTGAGCTCCTACAATGAGCAGTTCTTC
>TRBD2|.|TRBV30|TRBJ2-3
CAWGTSGTDADTQYF
TGTGCCTGGGGGACTAGCGGTACCGATGCAGATACGCAGTATTTT
>TRBD2|.|TRBV6-6|TRBJ2-5
CASRGGRARETQYF
TGTGCCAGCAGAGGCGGGAGGGCCAGGGAGACCCAGTACTTC
>.|once|TRBV5-8|TRBJ1-5
CASSRRQSNQPQHF
TGTGCCAGCAGCCGGAGGCAGAGCAATCAGCCCCAGCATTTT
>.|few|TRBV11-2|TRBJ2-7
CASSPDRISYEQYF
TGTGCCAGCAGTCCCGACAGGATCTCCTACGAGCAGTACTTC
>TRBD2|.|TRBV4-1|TRBJ2-1
CASSPGPLAGGRRSYNEQFF
TGCGCCAGCAGCCCGGGCCCCCTAGCGGGAGGACGTCGCTCCTACAATGAGCAGTTCTTC
>.|.|TRBV18|TRBJ2-6
CASSPDSGANVLTF
TGTGCCAGCTCACCAGACAGTGGGGCCAACGTCCTGACTTTC
>TRBD2|.|TRBV12-5|TRBJ2-1
CASGRLAEGYEQFF
TGTGCTAGTGGTCGCCTAGCGGAGGGGTATGAGCAGTTCTTC
>.|.|TRBV6-6|TRBJ2-5
CASYVRRGTQYF
TGTGCCAGCTATGTTCGACGAGGGACCCAGTACTTC
>.|.|TRBV29-1|TRBJ1-1
CSVEDFGGTEAFF
TGCAGCGTTGAAGATTTCGGGGGGACTGAAGCTTTCTTT
>TRBD2|once|TRBV7-9|TRBJ2-3
CASRQAGLAWDTQYF
TGTGCCAGCAGACAAGCGGGACTAGCATGGGATACGCAGTATTTT
>TRBD2|few|TRBV13|TRBJ2-4
CASSLAGGRIAKNIQYF
TGTGCCAGCAGCTTAGCGGGAGGGAGGATAGCCAAAAACATTCAGTACTTC
>.|.|TRBV29-1|TRBJ1-5
CSAGGDQPQNF
TGCAGCGCTGGGGGCGATCAGCCCCAGAATTTT
>TRBD1|.|TRBV5-6|TRBJ1-3
CASSFLRGAGNTIYF
TGTGCCAGCAGCTTCCTCAGGGGGGCTGGAAACACCATATATTTT
>.|.|TRBV2|TRBJ1-1
CASSVGGSRTEAFF
TGTGCCAGCAGTGTTGGAGGGAGCCGCACTGAAGCTTTCTTT
>.|.|TRBV7-8|TRBJ2-7
CASSLYYEQYF
TGTGCCAGCAGTCTATACTACGAGCAGTACTTC
>.|.|TRBV27|TRBJ2-7
CASSFRLGRDLRRQYF
TGTGCCAGCAGTTTTCGTCTCGGTCGGGATTTGAGAAGGCAGTACTTC
>.|few|TRBV5-1|TRBJ2-5
CASSYIGGQETQYF
TGCGCCAGCAGCTATATCGGGGGACAAGAGACCCAGTACTTC
>TRBD2|.|TRBV2|TRBJ2-7
CASRAGTSGVIRAYEQYF
TGTGCCAGCAGGGCCGGGACTAGCGGAGTCATAAGAGCTTACGAGCAGTACTTC
>TRBD1|.|TRBV7-2|TRBJ1-2
CASRTTGALGGYTF
TGTGCCAGCAGGACGACAGGGGCCCTTGGTGGCTACACCTTC
>TRBD2|.|TRBV7-2|TRBJ2-3
CASSLASAGATDTQYF
TGTGCCAGCAGCTTAGCATCTGCGGGAGCGACAGATACGCAGTATTTT
>TRBD1|.|TRBV18|TRBJ1-5
CASSLGTGGFKPQHF
TGTGCCAGCTCCCTCGGGACAGGGGGCTTTAAGCCCCAGCATTTT
>.|.|TRBV7-2|TRBJ1-1
CASSSQGSNTEAFF
TGTGCCAGCAGCTCTCAGGGGTCGAACACTGAAGCTTTCTTT
>.|.|TRBV4-1|TRBJ1-1
CASRFGPEAFF
TGCGCCAGCAGGTTTGGGCCCGAAGCTTTCTTT
>.|.|TRBV5-1|TRBJ1-5
CASSIGRDNQPQHF
TGCGCCAGCAGCATCGGACGGGACAATCAGCCCCAGCATTTT
>.|.|TRBV6-1|TRBJ1-1
CASSDSGTKNTEAFF
TGTGCCAGCAGTGACTCCGGGACAAAGAACACTGAAGCTTTCTTT
>TRBD1|.|TRBV29-1|TRBJ1-2
CSVARGPYGYTF
TGCAGCGTTGCCAGGGGGCCCTATGGCTACACCTTC
>.|.|TRBV6-1|TRBJ1-2
CASSNQAYSGYTF
TGTGCCAGCAGTAATCAGGCCTACTCTGGCTACACCTTC
>TRBD2|once|TRBV25-1|TRBJ2-5
CASSDPGASGRAGETQYF
TGTGCCAGCAGTGACCCTGGGGCTAGCGGGAGGGCCGGGGAGACCCAGTACTTC
>TRBD2|.|TRBV4-1|TRBJ2-1
CASSHPGGPYEQFF
TGCGCCAGCAGCCACCCGGGAGGGCCTTATGAGCAGTTCTTC
>TRBD2|once|TRBV2|TRBJ2-7
CASRSGGEQYF
TGTGCCAGCCGCAGCGGGGGCGAGCAGTACTTC
>TRBD1|.|TRBV9|TRBJ2-7
CASSPEGGQAIYEQYF
TGTGCCAGCAGCCCTGAAGGGGGACAGGCAATCTACGAGCAGTACTTC
>.|.|TRBV6-4|TRBJ2-3
CASSDPPTEDTQYF
TGTGCCAGCAGTGACCCCCCGACTGAGGATACGCAGTATTTT
>TRBD1|.|TRBV10-1|TRBJ1-1
CASSDFTGAEAFF
TGCGCCAGCAGTGATTTTACAGGGGCTGAAGCTTTCTTT
>TRBD2|few|TRBV27|TRBJ2-7
CASSSRTSGRSYSYEQYF
TGTGCCAGCAGTTCTAGGACTAGCGGGAGATCATACTCCTACGAGCAGTACTTC
>TRBD1|.|TRBV7-2|TRBJ2-7
CASSLGTGLGYEQYF
TGTGCCAGCAGCTTAGGGACAGGGCTAGGCTACGAGCAGTACTTC
>.|.|TRBV29-1|TRBJ2-1
CSGRESPDVEQFF
TGCAGCGGTCGGGAGTCGCCGGATGTGGAGCAGTTCTTC
>TRBD2|.|TRBV6-5|TRBJ2-1
CASSSPGVAGLEQFF
TGTGCCAGCAGTTCCCCGGGGGTAGCGGGGCTTGAGCAGTTCTTC
>.|.|TRBV12-5|TRBJ2-5
CASGLDLEETQYF
TGTGCTAGTGGTTTGGATCTGGAGGAGACCCAGTACTTC
>.|.|TRBV10-1|TRBJ1-1
CASSETGLNTEAFF
TGCGCCAGCAGTGAGACGGGGTTGAACACTGAAGCTTTCTTT
>.|.|TRBV10-3|TRBJ1-5
CAISESWGRQPQHF
TGTGCCATCAGTGAGTCATGGGGGAGGCAGCCCCAGCATTTT
>TRBD1|.|TRBV2|TRBJ2-7
CASSDRTGIQEQYF
TGTGCCAGCAGCGACCGGACAGGGATTCAAGAGCAGTACTTC
>TRBD2|.|TRBV5-1|TRBJ2-1
CASSLGTSGRAAYNEQFF
TGCGCCAGCAGCTTGGGTACTAGCGGGAGGGCCGCCTACAATGAGCAGTTCTTC
>TRBD2|.|TRBV2|TRBJ2-1
CASVTGGSGGYEQFF
TGTGCCAGCGTTACCGGCGGGAGCGGGGGTTATGAGCAGTTCTTC
>.|.|TRBV25-1|TRBJ2-1
CASSFPGVGDNEQFF
TGTGCCAGCAGCTTCCCGGGGGTTGGGGACAATGAGCAGTTCTTC
>TRBD2|.|TRBV19|TRBJ2-2
CASSPGAGANTGELFF
TGTGCCAGTAGCCCGGGCGCGGGAGCGAACACCGGGGAGCTGTTTTTT
>.|once|TRBV27|TRBJ1-2
CASRTVIQSGNYGYTF
TGTGCCAGCAGGACGGTTATCCAGTCCGGGAACTATGGCTACACCTTC
>.|once|TRBV4-2|TRBJ1-4
CASSQAGGKGNEKLFF
TGTGCCAGCAGCCAGGCCGGGGGGAAGGGGAATGAAAAACTGTTTTTT
>.|.|TRBV7-6|TRBJ2-7
CASSTRIRGGFDYEQYF
TGTGCCAGCAGCACCAGGATAAGGGGCGGTTTCGACTACGAGCAGTACTTC